Listed below are T cell receptor beta chains from one sample, sequenced in a study of control samples from healthy donors and cancer patients. Assay used: immunoSEQ multiplex PCR; TCRdb lists only in-frame clones, some missing. The sample shows around 95,000 clones, around four fifths of them seen only once. Sequencing was performed on blood. The receptors here all came from a man aged 25-40 years in good health. The CDR3 runs from the conserved cysteine through the conserved F or W. D genes are given only for firm matches. Where a row states a size, it is once, few, many or the class of an expanded clone; other rows omit it.

v_gene	j_gene	abundance	d_gene	len	CDR3aa	CDR3nt
TRBV10-3	TRBJ2-7	NA	TRBD1	16	CAISESAGTGVLEQYF	TGTGCCATCAGTGAGTCGGCAGGGACAGGGGTCCTGGAGCAGTACTTC
TRBV18	TRBJ2-3	NA	TRBD1	16	CASSPRDRTSTDTQYF	TGTGCCAGCTCACCGCGGGACAGGACTAGCACAGATACGCAGTATTTT
TRBV5-1	TRBJ1-4	NA	NA	14	CASSSGAAGEKLFF	TGCGCCAGCAGCTCCGGGGCCGCCGGTGAAAAACTGTTTTTT
TRBV6-1	TRBJ1-1	NA	NA	16	CASSELLQAVSTEAFF	TGTGCCAGCAGTGAATTACTGCAGGCGGTCTCAACTGAAGCTTTCTTT
TRBV9	TRBJ1-2	NA	NA	12	CASSPSNYGYTF	TGTGCCAGCAGTCCTTCTAACTATGGCTACACCTTC
TRBV6-2/TRBV6-3	TRBJ2-7	NA	TRBD1	15	CASSQPGTGTYEQYF	TGTGCCAGCAGTCAGCCCGGGACAGGGACCTACGAGCAGTACTTC
TRBV14	TRBJ1-2	NA	NA	16	CASSQGTAPRGSGYTF	TGTGCCAGCAGCCAAGGGACAGCCCCCCGAGGATCTGGCTACACCTTC
TRBV5-4	TRBJ1-2	NA	TRBD1	12	CASSRQGDGYTF	TGTGCCAGCAGCCGACAGGGGGATGGCTACACCTTC
TRBV18	TRBJ2-2	NA	NA	15	CASSLPGGYTGELFF	TGTGCCAGCTCGCTACCCGGCGGCTACACCGGGGAGCTGTTTTTT
TRBV7-9	TRBJ2-5	once	TRBD2	15	CASSLASGGEETQYF	TGTGCCAGCAGCTTAGCCTCGGGAGGAGAAGAGACCCAGTACTTC
TRBV10-2	TRBJ2-3	NA	TRBD2	16	CASSPTSGGRTDTQYF	TGCGCCAGCAGCCCCACTAGCGGGGGACGCACAGATACGCAGTATTTT
TRBV18	TRBJ1-4	NA	TRBD1	14	CASSTGTGLEKLFF	TGTGCCAGCTCAACCGGGACAGGGCTTGAAAAACTGTTTTTT
TRBV7-2	TRBJ2-3	NA	TRBD2	15	CASSVSGGAADTQYF	TGTGCCAGCAGCGTTAGCGGGGGGGCTGCAGATACGCAGTATTTT
TRBV11-2	TRBJ2-1	NA	NA	14	CASSPDRQVSEQFF	TGTGCCAGCAGCCCCGACCGACAGGTTAGTGAGCAGTTCTTC
TRBV29-1	TRBJ2-7	NA	NA	14	CSVWGRRGLKEQYF	TGCAGCGTTTGGGGGCGGCGGGGACTTAAGGAGCAGTACTTC
TRBV5-4	TRBJ2-3	NA	NA	16	CASSLKVGGSTDTQYF	TGTGCCAGCAGCTTAAAAGTAGGGGGAAGCACAGATACGCAGTATTTT
TRBV4-2	TRBJ2-3	NA	NA	17	CASSQEGRGGSTDTQYF	TGTGCCAGCAGCCAAGAAGGACGCGGGGGCAGCACAGATACGCAGTATTTT
TRBV28	TRBJ1-3	NA	TRBD1	16	CASSLGQGLAGNTIYF	TGTGCCAGCAGTTTGGGACAGGGTCTGGCTGGAAACACCATATATTTT
TRBV20-1	TRBJ2-2	NA	NA	11	CSALRGGELFF	TGCAGTGCGCTAAGAGGCGGGGAGCTGTTTTTT
TRBV5-1	TRBJ2-7	NA	NA	14	CASTPGPSSYEQYF	TGCGCCAGCACTCCGGGACCCAGCTCCTACGAGCAGTACTTC
TRBV19	TRBJ2-2	NA	TRBD2	16	CASSTRTSFNTGELFF	TGTGCCAGTAGTACAAGGACTAGTTTCAACACCGGGGAGCTGTTTTTT
TRBV30	TRBJ1-2	few	NA	15	CAWSPWGAEDYGYTF	TGTGCCTGGAGTCCGTGGGGGGCAGAAGACTATGGCTACACCTTC
TRBV28	TRBJ1-2	NA	NA	12	CASSLGDYGYTF	TGTGCCAGCAGTTTAGGCGACTATGGCTACACCTTC
TRBV28	TRBJ2-7	NA	TRBD1	14	CASSSQGPTFEQYF	TGTGCCAGCAGTTCACAGGGGCCCACTTTCGAGCAGTACTTC
TRBV9	TRBJ2-2	NA	NA	14	CASSVSLSGGELFF	TGTGCCAGCAGCGTATCACTTAGCGGCGGGGAGCTGTTTTTT